This paragraph covers one T cell receptor (beta chain) sequence. It has no known antigen specificity. The sample holds no much larger clone one base away, and base qualities are not on file. This sample is part of a study of graft-versus-host responses after intestinal transplantation (dated by TCRdb to about 2021). A note on the overall study: Multivisceral, liver-intestinal, or isolated intestinal transplants were received by the recipients. Every recipient was given anti-thymocyte globulin induction, followed by approximately 3 years of maintenance tacrolimus and steroids. Alloreactive clones were identified by sequencing pre-transplant mixed lymphocyte reaction products and comparing them with unstimulated pre-transplant donor and recipient T cells. Samples from three later patients were sequenced in-house on an Illumina MiSeq with MiXCR processing rather than by the commercial service. The cohort enrolled under 25 intestinal transplant recipients including one retransplant, and a few patients lacking pretransplant specimens were excluded. After intestinal transplantation, graft-versus-host and host-versus-graft alloreactive T cell clones in the graft, circulation and bone marrow were tracked using bulk TCR-beta CDR3 sequencing. A peak of at least 4% donor T cells among recipient peripheral blood mononuclear cells was the definition used for donor T cell macrochimerism.

The full study reports these points: Conclusions were limited by the relatively low number and heterogeneity of intestinal transplant patients. GvH clones were detected in recipient bone marrow, and some of these GvH clones were observed earlier in ileal mucosa or blood, consistent with an intestinal mucosal origin. Early after transplant, peak levels of circulating GvH clones were found to be associated with declines in HvG clones. Patients with donor T cell macrochimerism had high GvH to HvG T cell clonal ratios in their allografts.

The time point label for this specimen denotes: cells obtained before transplantation from donor or recipient. CD3+CD4+ and CD3+CD8+ populations were FACS-sorted from unstimulated pre-transplant donor and recipient cells taken from spleen or lymph nodes. The CDR3 covers 13 residues, taking in both the cysteine and the phenylalanine. Only the CDR3 region is kept as DNA, spanning 39 bases read in frame from base 1. The V end gives up 4 bases and the J end 5 bases, leaving 3 bases in the junction not matched to a gene. Based on the germline V gene, the CDR1 and CDR2 sequences are SGHTA and FQGNSA. Library preparation employed the immunoSEQ multiplex PCR assay. For most patients, genomic DNA was isolated with the Qiagen DNeasy Blood and Tissue Kit and shipped frozen to Adaptive Biotechnologies for TCR sequencing. High-throughput TCR-beta CDR3 sequencing of genomic DNA from most patients was performed by Adaptive Biotechnologies. In the source study's methods: TCR sequencing data for roughly 18 patients were retrieved from Adaptive's ImmunoSEQ software; three other patients were processed with MiXCR and VDJtools. To correct CD4 versus CD8 sorting errors, any sequence found in both subsets at a frequency ratio below 5:1 was removed. CDR3 nucleotide sequences shared between donor and recipient were removed because their origin could not be assigned. Alloreactive clones required at least 2-fold expansion over unstimulated cells and minimum CFSE-low frequency of 0.002% (template counts) or 0.001% (read counts). Clones detected in sequenced pre-transplant spleen, lymph node, or MLR CFSE-low populations of the donor or recipient were defined as mappable. Cumulative frequency of alloreactive clones was calculated as a percentage of all sequences weighted by copy number. TCRdb's version of the immuneACCESS table is confined to in-frame rearrangements and falls short of the full clone set. An unresolved V gene accounts for under half of the shortfall where checked; the remainder is of unknown origin. The V and J calls and clone size were taken over from that table, and D and trimming were inferred from the DNA. Here the sample has roughly 100,000 clones; approximately 84% occur a single time. Together, the top ten hold approximately 1% of the sample.

The clonotype comes from a human donor who received an intestinal transplant. The rearrangement joined TRBV7-2 to TRBJ2-5, and 8 bases in between align with TRBD2. Material: unstimulated CD4+ T cells sorted from spleen or lymph node cells, obtained before intestinal transplant. The sequenced DNA is TGTGCCAGCAGCTCCGGGAGGGCGGAGACCCAGTACTTC. Translated, it reads CASSSGRAETQYF.